These 32 T cell receptor beta chains originate from one sample sequenced in a study of cytomegalovirus exposure and HLA in healthy donors (dated by TCRdb to 2016 to 2017). Receptor libraries were prepared by the immunoSEQ multiplex PCR assay. For the multiplex PCR, a mixture combining 60 forward primers for TCR Vbeta segments and 13 reverse primers for TCR Jbeta segments was used. TCRdb limited this immuneACCESS table to in-frame rearrangements with V and J called. A share of clones is missing; checked studies link under half to unresolved V genes, and the rest is unexplained. The sample table records about 120,000 clones; 81% of these occur just once. Approximately 1.8% of the sample comes from the top ten. Sequenced input: PBMCs. These receptor sequences come from a man aged 35 to 55 in good health and CMV-seronegative.

The gene calls are TRBV28 and TRBJ2-7; 8 bases agree with TRBD2. V was clipped by 6 bases and J by 6 bases; unmatched bases: 16. This CDR3 is 16 amino acids long. Per the germline V gene, CDR1 is MDHEN and CDR2 is SYDVKM. The CDR3 loop is CASRAAGGGGMGEQYF. The CDR3 region has the DNA TGTGCCAGCAGGGCCGCCGGGGGGGGCGGTATGGGCGAGCAGTACTTC.

The chain joins TRBV19 to TRBJ2-1; 8 bases align to TRBD1. The CDR3 sequence is 14 residues long. The trim removed 4 bases at V and 8 bases at J, leaving 7 bases unmatched. Looked up from germline, CDR1 is LNHDA and CDR2 is SQIVND (reference sequence). CDR3 nucleotide sequence: TGTGCCAGTAGTAAAGACAGGGGTCGCTATGAGCAGTTCTTC. Translating it yields CASSKDRGRYEQFF.

The table lists this clone with a count of one. V usage is TRBV18 and J usage is TRBJ2-3; TRBD1 aligns across 9 bases. Germline CDR1 KGHSH, CDR2 LQKENI. J lost 6 bases, V lost 0 bases, and 10 bases had no gene match. This CDR3 is 17 amino acids long. In nucleotides, the CDR3 is TGTGCCAGCTCACCACCGGAATGGACAGGGGATTCGGATACGCAGTATTTT. This sequence encodes CASSPPEWTGDSDTQYF.

The chain employs TRBV11-2 and TRBJ2-1; tentative D call: TRBD1 (6 bases). Trimming shortened V by 5 bases and J by 6 bases, and 17 bases separated the two germline ends. Germline V gene data show CDR1 as SGHAT and CDR2 as FQNNGV. This CDR3 spans 15 amino acids. CDR3 region: CASSRMALGANEQFF. The DNA for the CDR3 is TGTGCCAGCAGCCGAATGGCTCTGGGGGCCAATGAGCAGTTCTTC. The full variable domain, in which reference TRBV11-2 and TRBJ2-1 provide the parts outside the CDR3, is EAGVAQSPRYKIIEKRQSVAFWCNPISGHATLYWYQQILGQGPKLLIQFQNNGVVDDSQLPKDRFSAERLKGVDSTLKIQPAKLEDSAVYLCASSRMALGANEQFFGPGTRLTVL.

The rearrangement joins TRBV7-2 to TRBJ1-1; D gene uncertain. The CDR3 is 13 amino acids. Trimming cost V 5 bases and J 1 base, with 8 bases left between them. From germline, CDR1 is SGHTA and CDR2 FQGNSA. CDR3 coding DNA: TGTGCCAGCAGCCCCATACAGAACACTGAAGCTTTCTTT. It encodes CASSPIQNTEAFF.

J is TRBJ1-5 and V is TRBV28, with 12 bases fitting TRBD1. The CDR3 is 18 residues long. Germline values: CDR1 MDHEN, CDR2 SYDVKM. Unmatched junction bases numbered 7, after V lost 3 bases and J lost 1 base. As DNA, the CDR3 is TGTGCCAGCAGTTTTGGAGGGACAGGGGGCGTGAGCAATCAGCCCCAGCATTTT. Translating gives CASSFGGTGGVSNQPQHF. The variable domain in full, completed from reference TRBV28 and TRBJ1-5, reads DVKVTQSSRYLVKRTGEKVFLECVQDMDHENMFWYRQDPGLGLRLIYFSYDVKMKEKGDIPEGYSVSREKKERFSLILESASTNQTSMYLCASSFGGTGGVSNQPQHFGDGTRLSIL.

The genes are TRBV30 and TRBJ1-6; D perhaps matches TRBD1 (5 bases). V lost 0 bases and J 9 bases, leaving 9 bases between the germline ends. This CDR3 is built from 13 residues. Germline V gene lookup returns CDR1 GTSNPN and CDR2 SVGIG (reference sequence). The CDR3 here is CAWSVSGGSPLHF. CDR3 bases: TGTGCCTGGAGTGTGAGCGGGGGTTCACCCCTCCACTTT.

The chain joins TRBV2 to TRBJ2-5, with D perhaps matching TRBD2 (6 bases). CDR1 is SNHLY and CDR2 is FYNNEI in the germline V gene. Trimming stripped 6 bases from V and 5 bases from J, with 16 bases between. The CDR3 is made up of 14 amino acids. The CDR3 region is CASRSGTGRETQYF. CDR3 nucleotide sequence: TGTGCCAGCAGATCCGGGACTGGGAGGGAGACCCAGTACTTC.

The rearrangement uses TRBV10-3 and TRBJ2-3, with TRBD1 as a possible D gene (5 bases). The CDR3 extends over 13 amino acids. CDR1 ENHRY and CDR2 SYGVKD come from the germline V gene. Trimming pared 10 bases from V and 0 bases from J, leaving 11 bases between. The CDR3 nucleotides are TGTGCCACAACGAACAGGAGCACAGATACGCAGTATTTT. Its protein is CATTNRSTDTQYF.

This sequence joins TRBV6-5 and TRBJ1-2, with 11 bases fitting TRBD1. The V and J ends lost 2 bases and 4 bases, in that order; junction bases with no gene match: 6. Germline CDR1 and CDR2: MNHEY and SVGAGI. There are 16 residues in the CDR3. This chain's CDR3 is CASSYRRTGGGYGYTF. The CDR3 region has the DNA TGTGCCAGCAGTTACAGGCGGACAGGGGGCGGCTATGGCTACACCTTC.

The rearrangement joins TRBV25-1 to TRBJ2-7; unclear D gene. CDR1 and CDR2 from the germline V gene are MGHDK and SYGVNS. V lost 5 bases and J lost 0, with 11 bases in between. The length of the CDR3 is 14 residues. The CDR3 DNA follows: TGTGCCAGCAGTCGGCTAGATAACTCCTACGAGCAGTACTTC. Translated, it gives CASSRLDNSYEQYF.

The chain links TRBV18 to TRBJ2-1; the match to TRBD1 covers 7 bases. Unmatched junction bases numbered 7, after V lost 5 bases and J lost 9 bases. The germline V gene encodes CDR1 KGHSH and CDR2 LQKENI. The CDR3 is made up of 13 amino acids. As DNA, the CDR3 is TGTGCCAGCTCAACTCACCGGGACAGTGAGCAGTTCTTC. Protein sequence: CASSTHRDSEQFF.

This clone turned up a few times. This rearrangement joins TRBV5-1 to TRBJ1-3, with 7 bases fitting TRBD1. CDR3 length: 16 amino acids. The V gene's germline CDR1 is SGHRS and CDR2 YFSETQ. J lost 0 bases, V lost 0 bases, and 3 bases had no gene match. In DNA form, the CDR3 reads TGCGCCAGCAGCTTGGCCTGGACAGGCTCTGGAAACACCATATATTTT. Protein: CASSLAWTGSGNTIYF.

The rearrangement joins TRBV5-1 to TRBJ2-7; D perhaps matches TRBD2 (6 bases). With 1 base removed from V and 2 bases from J, the gap between germline ends came to 10 bases. The germline V gene has CDR1 SGHRS and CDR2 YFSETQ. This CDR3 region has 14 residues. CDR3 protein: CASSLLASTYEQYF. CDR3 coding DNA: TGCGCCAGCAGCTTGCTAGCGAGTACCTACGAGCAGTACTTC.

This chain links TRBV28 with TRBJ2-3, with D perhaps TRBD2 (5 bases). The CDR3 is 16 amino acids. Germline V lookup: CDR1 MDHEN, CDR2 SYDVKM. V dropped 3 bases and J dropped 0 bases, with 13 bases sitting between them. The CDR3 nucleotides are TGTGCCAGCAGTTTCCTAGCAGCAACTAGCACAGATACGCAGTATTTT. Translating gives CASSFLAATSTDTQYF.

This clone has only one observation. The chain combines TRBV10-3 with TRBJ1-5; D unclear. This CDR3 has 14 residues. From germline, CDR1 is ENHRY and CDR2 SYGVKD. Trimming pared 6 bases from V and 4 bases from J, leaving 13 bases between. The chain's CDR3 is CAISRTQENQPQHF. In DNA, the CDR3 is TGTGCCATCAGCCGGACTCAGGAGAATCAGCCCCAGCATTTT.

On this clone: The junction shows a germline mismatch at one end, possibly a read error. This sequence joins TRBV27 and TRBJ2-4; 7 positions match TRBD2. CDR3 length equals 14 residues. Per germline, CDR1 MNHEY and CDR2 SMNVEV (reference sequence). CDR3 DNA: TGTGCCAGCAGAGTGGGAGGGTCCAAAAACAGTCAGTACTTC. Protein: CASRVGGSKNSQYF.

The V gene is TRBV7-2, the J gene TRBJ2-3; maybe TRBD2 (5 bases). There are 13 residues in the CDR3. In germline, CDR1 is SGHTA, CDR2 FQGNSA. V was pared by 1 base and J by 4 bases, with 6 bases between. Here the CDR3 reads CASSLVRADTQYF. CDR3 sequence (DNA): TGTGCCAGCAGCTTAGTGAGGGCAGATACGCAGTATTTT.

The rearrangement links TRBV6-5 to TRBJ2-7; weak D call: TRBD2 (6 bases). The CDR3 covers 15 residues. With 0 bases removed from V and 0 bases from J, the gap between germline ends came to 9 bases. Germline V CDR1 and CDR2: MNHEY, SVGAGI. The CDR3 nucleotides read TGTGCCAGCAGTTACTCGAGGGGAGGCTCCTACGAGCAGTACTTC. It yields the protein CASSYSRGGSYEQYF.

This clone has more than one count but fewer than ten. The J gene is TRBJ2-7, the V gene TRBV28; 10 nucleotides align to TRBD1. V lost 6 bases, J lost 3 bases, and 5 bases stayed unmatched. The CDR3 totals 14 residues. The V gene's germline CDR1 is MDHEN and CDR2 SYDVKM. CDR3 nucleotides: TGTGCCAGCAGACTTCGGGACAGGGGCTACGAGCAGTACTTC. Translation: CASRLRDRGYEQYF.

The chain joins TRBV4-2 to TRBJ2-1; TRBD2 matches 10 bases. CDR3 length equals 14 residues. V gave up 4 bases and J gave up 4 bases; unmatched junction bases: 1. Germline CDR1 is LGHNA and CDR2 is YNFKEQ. The CDR3 here is CASSRTSGYNEQFF. CDR3 coding DNA: TGTGCCAGCAGCCGGACTAGCGGATACAATGAGCAGTTCTTC.

The gene calls are TRBV5-1 and TRBJ2-3; 8 positions agree with TRBD2. The CDR3 loop spans 15 amino acids. The junction had 2 bases not matched to a gene; V was cut back by 0 bases and J by 2 bases. Germline CDR1 and CDR2: SGHRS and YFSETQ. Written as DNA, the CDR3 is TGCGCCAGCAGCTTGGAAGCGGGGGCCACAGATACGCAGTATTTT. Translation gives CASSLEAGATDTQYF. The whole variable domain, remainder taken from reference TRBV5-1 and TRBJ2-3, is KAGVTQTPRYLIKTRGQQVTLSCSPISGHRSVSWYQQTPGQGLQFLFEYFSETQRNKGNFPGRFSGRQFSNSRSEMNVSTLELGDSALYLCASSLEAGATDTQYFGPGTRLTVL.

This clone has just one count. This sequence joins TRBV7-8 and TRBJ2-7, with 7 positions matching TRBD1. Per the germline V gene, CDR1 is SGHVS and CDR2 is FQNEAQ. The J segment lost 2 bases and the V segment lost 4 bases, leaving 2 bases of the junction unmatched. The CDR3 is 13 amino acids. The CDR3 reads CASSYRGPYEQYF. The CDR3, as DNA: TGTGCCAGCAGCTACAGGGGCCCCTACGAGCAGTACTTC.

Concerning this clone itself: A read error may account for a junction end that differs from germline. At the DNA level, this CDR3 is encoded by other sequences in the same sample as well. The chain combines TRBV15 with TRBJ2-5; TRBD1 matches 8 bases. CDR3 size: 16 residues. Germline V CDR1 and CDR2: LNHNV, YYDKDF (reference sequence). CDR3 nucleotide sequence: TGTGCCACTAGCAGAGATTACGGGACAGGACAAGAGACCCAGTACTTC. Protein sequence: CATSRDYGTGQETQYF.

The gene calls are TRBV5-4 and TRBJ2-3; the match to TRBD2 covers 15 bases. Germline loops: CDR1 SGHNT, CDR2 YYREEE (reference sequence). V was clipped by 5 bases and J by 0 bases; unmatched bases: 7. The CDR3 contains 18 residues. The DNA for the CDR3 is TGTGCCAGCAGTCCGGGACTAGCGGGGGGTATGAGCACAGATACGCAGTATTTT. Protein: CASSPGLAGGMSTDTQYF.

V and J are TRBV19 and TRBJ1-5; 7 nucleotides match TRBD1. CDR1 is LNHDA and CDR2 is SQIVND in the germline V gene (reference sequence). The CDR3 loop spans 12 amino acids. V shed 6 bases, J shed 8 bases, and the junction held 4 bases outside the gene matches. The CDR3 is CASRTGWEPQHF. The CDR3 region has the DNA TGTGCCAGTAGGACAGGGTGGGAGCCCCAGCATTTT.

As concerns this clone: Distinct nucleotide sequences in the sample also encode this CDR3. The rearrangement uses TRBV7-9 and TRBJ1-5; possible D gene TRBD1, 5 bases. The CDR3 is 14 amino acids. Trimming stripped 1 base from V and 6 bases from J, with 10 bases between. Germline CDR1 reads SEHNR; CDR2 reads FQNEAQ (reference sequence). The DNA for the CDR3 is TGTGCCAGCAGCTTAGGGCAGGGAGGTCAGCCCCAGCATTTT. Its protein product is CASSLGQGGQPQHF.

Regarding this clone: One end of the junction varies from germline; a read error may be responsible. The chain couples TRBV5-6 to TRBJ2-6; D uncertain. CDR1 and CDR2 (germline): SGHDT, YYEEEE. The CDR3 sequence is 15 residues long. In nucleotides, the CDR3 is TGTGCCAGCAGCTTGGCGGGTGGTTCGGCCAACGGCCTGACTTTC. Translating gives CASSLAGGSANGLTF.

This chain connects TRBV5-1 to TRBJ2-5; 9 nucleotides match TRBD1. CDR1 is SGHRS, CDR2 YFSETQ, per germline. This CDR3 comprises 14 residues. The junction had 5 bases not matched to a gene; V was cut back by 4 bases and J by 4 bases. The DNA of the CDR3 is TGCGCCAGCAGCCCTACAGGGGGCAGAGAGACCCAGTACTTC. It encodes CASSPTGGRETQYF.

The chain joins TRBV9 to TRBJ2-3; possible D gene TRBD1, 7 bases. Trimming left V 5 bases short and J 2 bases short, with 21 bases between. Germline V lookup: CDR1 SGDLS, CDR2 YYNGEE. CDR3 length equals 17 residues. DNA of the CDR3: TGTGCCAGCAGTGGGACTGCCGGGACAGCCTTCACAGATACGCAGTATTTT. Amino acid sequence: CASSGTAGTAFTDTQYF.

In its sample, this clone was seen a few times. The rearrangement links TRBV5-4 to TRBJ1-2; D not certain. The germline V and J ends were trimmed by 0 bases and 2 bases, with 5 bases remaining between them. Per the germline V gene, CDR1 is SGHNT and CDR2 is YYREEE (reference sequence). This CDR3 has 13 residues. CDR3 amino acids: CASSLEQNYGYTF. The DNA for the CDR3 is TGTGCCAGCAGCTTGGAACAGAACTATGGCTACACCTTC.

The rearrangement links TRBV5-1 to TRBJ1-1; tentatively, D is TRBD1 (6 bases). Trimming left V 4 bases short and J 1 base short, with 14 bases between. CDR1 is SGHRS, CDR2 YFSETQ, per germline. The CDR3 extends over 15 amino acids. CDR3 in amino acids: CASSPRDTANTEAFF. CDR3 sequence (DNA): TGCGCCAGCAGCCCCCGGGACACTGCGAACACTGAAGCTTTCTTT.